The clone carrying this T cell receptor beta chain occurred many times. What it binds is unknown. This sample is part of a study of T-cell memory formation after mild COVID-19. TCRdb re-called the 5' RACE reads with MiXCR, one entry per CDR3 protein. The sample includes under 35,000 distinct CDR3 sequences, about 15% seen only once; the top ten take roughly 1.5%. Whole-study results and caveats: The study found balanced CD4/CD8 in clones contracting day 15 to 85 and a CD4+ lean in later expanders.

This CDR3 has 14 amino acids. Losses at the gene ends were 5 bases for V and 2 bases for J; bases not matched to a gene: 3. Germline V gives CDR1 MNHEY, CDR2 SVGEGT. The sequence was obtained from an adult who had mild COVID-19 (a few samples of this study predate the infection). Cell type and time point are not known. The gene calls are TRBV6-2 or TRBV6-3 and TRBJ2-7; 10 bases are a match to TRBD2. The sequencing sample was made of PBMCs or a T cell subset sorted from them (not recorded which). In DNA, the CDR3 is TGTGCCAGCAGTAGGACTAGCGGTCCCTACGAGCAGTACTTC. Amino acid sequence: CASSRTSGPYEQYF.